The entry that follows covers one TCR beta chain sequence. The clone's antigen remains unknown. No clone much larger than this one lies a single base away; base qualities are absent. Expansion of CD8+CD57+ cells had been shown by flow cytometry in the patients chosen for sequencing. CD8+CD57+ effector memory cells were additionally sequenced from about 15% of the 12 patients who had enough cells. Every patient had severe acquired aplastic anemia, diagnosed using the International Study of Aplastic Anemia and Agranulocytosis and Camitta criteria. No patient had received any therapy when blood was sampled. CD8+CD57+ cells were bead-enriched, yielding a mean of approximately 1.5 ug of DNA. TCR repertoires of sorted CD4+ and CD8+ blood T cells from severe aplastic anemia patients and healthy subjects were deep-sequenced in the study. In the USA, patient enrollment took place under clinicaltrials.gov protocols 00001620, 01623167, 00001397, 00071045, 00081523 and 00961064. Ficoll-Paque density gradient centrifugation was used to isolate peripheral blood mononuclear cells.

The sample belongs to a study of CD8+CD57+ T cells in acquired aplastic anemia (dated by TCRdb to the late 2010s). Study-wide context: A CD8+CD57+ expansion meant a frequency higher than the mean frequency seen in healthy subjects.

Relative to germline, V is missing 6 bases and J is missing 2 bases, with 5 bases of the junction outside any gene match. From the cysteine up to the phenylalanine, the CDR3 has a length of 16 residues. Just CDR3 DNA is preserved here, 48 bases in frame from base 1. CDR1 and CDR2 are read off the germline V gene (reference sequence) as LNHDA and SQIVND. Profiling of TCR beta VDJ combinations and CDR3 sequences used genomic DNA as the template. TCR repertoire sequencing was run on an Illumina HiSeq 2000. The source study handled its data this way. Repertoires were assessed using TRBV/TRBJ rearrangement plots, CDR3 size and DJ length profiles, and Simpson's diversity index. The most abundant DNA sequence in the deep sequencing data was taken as the immunodominant clone. CDR3 amino acid sequences were checked for sharing between subjects and were compared against published repertoires and the VDJdb database. Starting from the raw public reads, TCRdb applied fastp trimming at Q25, assembled clones with MiXCR and retained in-frame beta chains. Entries that share a CDR3 protein sequence are merged under the most common genes and DNA. What appears here as the V and J calls and clone size reflects TCRdb's work, not the paper's. The sample profile shows around 19,000 distinct CDR3 sequences; roughly 40% of them were found once. The ten largest make up around 87% of the sample.

What the study reported, not specific to this receptor: Approximately 31 CD8+ CDR3 sequences were found in both patients and controls but appeared to be highly expressed in patients and within the immunodominant clones of the patients. In patients, diversity was decreased in CD8+CD57+ cells compared with the total CD4+ and CD8+ cell pools. Between patients and healthy controls, no significant difference in CD8+ Simpson's diversity was found (P=0.060).

This chain is built from TRBV19 and TRBJ2-3; TRBD2 aligns with 13 central bases. Sequencing used CD8+CD57+ T cells sorted from PBMCs. The cell subset or site label of this sample denotes: bead-enriched CD8+CD57+ effector memory T cells from SAA patients. This receptor was obtained from a human donor with aplastic anemia. The CDR3 in this case is CASRPTSGGATDTQYF. The base sequence is TGTGCCAGTAGACCTACTAGCGGGGGGGCCACAGATACGCAGTATTTT.